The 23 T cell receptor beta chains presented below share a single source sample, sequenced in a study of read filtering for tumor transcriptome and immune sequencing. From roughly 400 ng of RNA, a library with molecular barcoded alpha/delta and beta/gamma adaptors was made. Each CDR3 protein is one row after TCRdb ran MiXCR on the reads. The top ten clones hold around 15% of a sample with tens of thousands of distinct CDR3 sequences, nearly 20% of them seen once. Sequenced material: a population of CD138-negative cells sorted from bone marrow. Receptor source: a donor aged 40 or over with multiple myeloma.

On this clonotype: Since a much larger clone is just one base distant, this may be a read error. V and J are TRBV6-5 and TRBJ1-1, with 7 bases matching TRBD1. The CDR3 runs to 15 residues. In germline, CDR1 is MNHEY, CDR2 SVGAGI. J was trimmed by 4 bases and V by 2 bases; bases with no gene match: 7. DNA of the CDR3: TGTGCCAGCAGTTACGGGAGGGGGCGAGCCACTGAAGCTTTCTTT. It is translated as CASSYGRGRATEAFF.

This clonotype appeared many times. This chain's CDR3 is CARTGLASDTQYF. CDR3 nucleotide sequence: TGTGCCAGAACGGGACTAGCTTCGGATACGCAGTATTTT. The genes are TRBV2 and TRBJ2-3; TRBD2 matches at 9 bases. Germline CDR1 is SNHLY and CDR2 is FYNNEI. V shed 9 bases, J shed 6 bases, and the junction held 7 bases outside the gene matches. CDR3 length: 13 residues.

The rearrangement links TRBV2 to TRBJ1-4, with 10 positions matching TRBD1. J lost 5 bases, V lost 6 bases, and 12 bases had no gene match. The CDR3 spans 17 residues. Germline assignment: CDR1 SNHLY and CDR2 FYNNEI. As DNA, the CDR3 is TGTGCCAGCAGGAACAAGCCGGGACAGGGGCCAAATGAAAAACTGTTTTTT. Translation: CASRNKPGQGPNEKLFF.

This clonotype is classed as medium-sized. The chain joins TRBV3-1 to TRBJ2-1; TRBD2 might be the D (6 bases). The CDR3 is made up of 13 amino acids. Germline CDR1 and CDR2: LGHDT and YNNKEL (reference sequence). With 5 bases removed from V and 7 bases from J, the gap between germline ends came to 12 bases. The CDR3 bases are TGTGCCAGCAGCGAAAGCCGGGAGAATGAGCAGTTCTTC. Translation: CASSESRENEQFF.

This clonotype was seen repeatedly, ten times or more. The CDR3 nucleotides are TGTGCCAGCAGCCCTGGGGGGCCCTACAATGAGCAGTTCTTC. Amino acid sequence: CASSPGGPYNEQFF. This sequence joins TRBV9 and TRBJ2-1; D is possibly TRBD1 or TRBD2 (6 bases each). CDR3 length: 14 residues. Germline CDR1 and CDR2: SGDLS and YYNGEE. Trimming stripped 4 bases from V and 2 bases from J, with 10 bases between.

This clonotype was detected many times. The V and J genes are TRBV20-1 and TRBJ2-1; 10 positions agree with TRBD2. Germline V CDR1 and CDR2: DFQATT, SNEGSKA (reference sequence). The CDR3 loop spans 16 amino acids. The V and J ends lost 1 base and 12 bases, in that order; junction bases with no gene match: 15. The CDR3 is CSARVVIAGGWSWQFF. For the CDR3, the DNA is TGCAGTGCTAGAGTGGTAATAGCGGGAGGATGGTCATGGCAGTTCTTC.

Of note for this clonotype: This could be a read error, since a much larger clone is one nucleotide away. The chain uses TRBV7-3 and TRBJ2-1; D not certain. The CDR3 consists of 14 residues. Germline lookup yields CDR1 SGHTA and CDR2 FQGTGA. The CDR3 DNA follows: TGTGCCAGCAGCCCCGGGCCCCTTCGCCATGAGCGGTTCTTC. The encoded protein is CASSPGPLRHERFF. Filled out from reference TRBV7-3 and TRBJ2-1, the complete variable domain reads GAGVSQTPSNKVTEKGKYVELRCDPISGHTALYWYRQSLGQGPEFLIYFQGTGAADDSGLPNDRFFAVRPEGSVSTLKIQRTERGDSAVYLCASSPGPLRHERFFGPGTRLTVL.

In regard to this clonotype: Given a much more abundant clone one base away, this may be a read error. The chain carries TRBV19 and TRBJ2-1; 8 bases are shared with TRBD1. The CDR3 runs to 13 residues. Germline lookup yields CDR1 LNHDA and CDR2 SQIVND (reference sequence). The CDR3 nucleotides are TGTGCCAGTAGGACGGGACAGGTAAATGGGCAGTTCTTC. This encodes CASRTGQVNGQFF.

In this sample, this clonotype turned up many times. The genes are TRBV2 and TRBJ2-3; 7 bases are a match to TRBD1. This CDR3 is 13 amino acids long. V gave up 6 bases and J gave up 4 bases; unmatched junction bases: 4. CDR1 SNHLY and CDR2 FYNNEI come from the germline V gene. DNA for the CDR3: TGTGCCAGCAGCGACCAGGGGGCAGATACGCAGTATTTT. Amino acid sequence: CASSDQGADTQYF.

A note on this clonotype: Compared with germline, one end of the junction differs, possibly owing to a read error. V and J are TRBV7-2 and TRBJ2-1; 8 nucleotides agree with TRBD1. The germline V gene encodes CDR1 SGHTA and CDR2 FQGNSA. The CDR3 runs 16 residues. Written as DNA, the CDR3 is TGTGCCAGCAGTCTCCAGGCAGGGGGCTCCTACAATGAGCAGCTCTTC. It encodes CASSLQAGGSYNEQLF.

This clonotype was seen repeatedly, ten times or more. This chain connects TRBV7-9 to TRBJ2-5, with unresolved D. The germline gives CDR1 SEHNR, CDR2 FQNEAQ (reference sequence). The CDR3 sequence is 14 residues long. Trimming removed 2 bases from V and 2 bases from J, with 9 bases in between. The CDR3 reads CASSLRTDQETQYF. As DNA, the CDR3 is TGTGCCAGCAGCTTAAGAACGGATCAAGAGACCCAGTACTTC.

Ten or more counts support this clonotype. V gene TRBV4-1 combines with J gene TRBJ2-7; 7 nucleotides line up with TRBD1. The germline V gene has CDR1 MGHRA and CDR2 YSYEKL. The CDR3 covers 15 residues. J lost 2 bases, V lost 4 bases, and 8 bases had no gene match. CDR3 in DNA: TGCGCCAGCAGCCGGCTGATCGACAGGGCCTACGAGCAGTACTTC. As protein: CASSRLIDRAYEQYF.

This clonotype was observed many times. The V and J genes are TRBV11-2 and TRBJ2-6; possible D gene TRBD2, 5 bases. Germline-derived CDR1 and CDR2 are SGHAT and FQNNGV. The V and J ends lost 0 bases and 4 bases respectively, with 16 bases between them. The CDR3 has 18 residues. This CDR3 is CASSLDGIEDSGANVLTF. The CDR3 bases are TGTGCCAGCAGCTTAGATGGGATTGAGGACTCAGGGGCCAACGTCCTGACTTTC.

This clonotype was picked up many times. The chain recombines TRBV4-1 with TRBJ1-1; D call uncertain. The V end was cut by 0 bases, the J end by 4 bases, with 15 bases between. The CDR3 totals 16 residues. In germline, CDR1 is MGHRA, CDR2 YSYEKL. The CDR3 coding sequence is TGCGCCAGCAGCCAAGACCCGGGTCAGTTCGGCACTGAAGCTTTCTTT. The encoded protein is CASSQDPGQFGTEAFF.

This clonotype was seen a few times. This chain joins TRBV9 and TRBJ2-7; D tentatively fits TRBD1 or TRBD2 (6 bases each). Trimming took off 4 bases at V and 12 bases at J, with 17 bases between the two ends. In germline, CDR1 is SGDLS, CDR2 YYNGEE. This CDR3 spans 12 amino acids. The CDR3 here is CASSREGGLRYF. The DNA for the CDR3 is TGTGCCAGCAGCCGCGAAGGGGGGCTTCGGTACTTC.

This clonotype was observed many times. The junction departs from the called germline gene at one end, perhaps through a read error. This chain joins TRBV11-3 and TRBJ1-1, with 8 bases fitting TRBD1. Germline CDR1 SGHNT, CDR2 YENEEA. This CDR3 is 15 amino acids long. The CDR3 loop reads CASTYRQGKNTEAFF. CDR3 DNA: TGTGCCAGCACCTACCGACAGGGGAAGAACACTGAAGCCTTCTTT.

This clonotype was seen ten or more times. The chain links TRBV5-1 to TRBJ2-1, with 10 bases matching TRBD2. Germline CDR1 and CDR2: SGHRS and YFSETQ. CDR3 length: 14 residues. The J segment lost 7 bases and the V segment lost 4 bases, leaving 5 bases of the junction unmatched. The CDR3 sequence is CASSLAGVSNEQFF. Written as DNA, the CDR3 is TGCGCCAGCAGCCTAGCGGGAGTGAGTAATGAGCAGTTCTTC.

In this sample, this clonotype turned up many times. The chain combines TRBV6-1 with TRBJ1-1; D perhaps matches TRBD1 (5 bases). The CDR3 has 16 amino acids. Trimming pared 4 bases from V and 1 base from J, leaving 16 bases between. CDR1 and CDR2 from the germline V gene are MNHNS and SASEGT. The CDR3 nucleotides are TGTGCCAGCAGTGGTCTTGGGGCCTGGACGAACACTGAAGCTTTCTTT. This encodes CASSGLGAWTNTEAFF.

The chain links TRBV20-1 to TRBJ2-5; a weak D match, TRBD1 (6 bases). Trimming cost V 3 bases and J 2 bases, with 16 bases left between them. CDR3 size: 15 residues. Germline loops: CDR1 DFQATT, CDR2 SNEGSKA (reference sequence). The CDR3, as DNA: TGCAGTGCTAGCGGATCGAGGGGGTGGCAAGAGACCCAGTACTTC. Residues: CSASGSRGWQETQYF.

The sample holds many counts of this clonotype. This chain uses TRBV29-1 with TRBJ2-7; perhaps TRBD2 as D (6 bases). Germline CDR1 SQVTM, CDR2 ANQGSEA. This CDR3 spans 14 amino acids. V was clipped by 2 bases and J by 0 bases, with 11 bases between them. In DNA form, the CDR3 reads TGCAGCGTTGAACCTAGCGACCGCTCCTACGAGCAGTACTTC. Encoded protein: CSVEPSDRSYEQYF.

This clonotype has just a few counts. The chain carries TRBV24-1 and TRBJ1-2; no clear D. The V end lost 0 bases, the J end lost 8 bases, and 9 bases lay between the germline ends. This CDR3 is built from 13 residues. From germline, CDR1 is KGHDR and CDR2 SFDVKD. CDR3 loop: CATSDLRSEGYTF. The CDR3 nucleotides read TGTGCCACCAGTGATTTGCGCTCAGAAGGCTACACCTTC.

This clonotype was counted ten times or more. DNA of the CDR3: TGCAGCGGAGATAGCGGCACGGAGACCCAGTACTTC. Protein sequence: CSGDSGTETQYF. This rearrangement joins TRBV29-1 to TRBJ2-5; D perhaps matches TRBD2 (6 bases). Per the germline V gene, CDR1 is SQVTM and CDR2 is ANQGSEA. The CDR3 consists of 12 residues. Trimming pared 7 bases from V and 5 bases from J, leaving 14 bases between.

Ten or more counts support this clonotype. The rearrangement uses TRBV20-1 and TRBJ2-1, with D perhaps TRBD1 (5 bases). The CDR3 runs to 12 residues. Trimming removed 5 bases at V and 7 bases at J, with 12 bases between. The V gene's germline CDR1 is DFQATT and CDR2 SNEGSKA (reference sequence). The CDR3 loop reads CSALVQGNEQFF. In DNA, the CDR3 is TGCAGTGCTCTGGTCCAGGGAAATGAGCAGTTCTTC.